Below are 21 T cell receptor beta chains sequenced from a single sample in a study of T cell responses to AZD1222 COVID-19 vaccine. Profiling relied on immunoSEQ multiplex PCR, and the TCRdb table lists in-frame clones only, not all of them. The sample comprises 130,000 to 150,000 clones, 86% of which are singletons, and about 4.8% rests with the top ten. Sequencing used peripheral blood, obtained 28 days after the second AZD1222 dose. These receptors originate from an adult who received the AZD1222 COVID-19 vaccine.

The chain recombines TRBV6-4 with TRBJ2-1; perhaps D is TRBD1 or TRBD2 (5 bases each). The CDR3 loop spans 14 amino acids. V lost 6 bases, J lost 7 bases, and 16 bases lay in between. CDR1 is MRHNA and CDR2 is SNTAGT in the germline V gene. The CDR3 spells CASRPGPQVNEQFF. Here the CDR3 DNA reads TGTGCCAGCAGACCGGGACCCCAAGTGAATGAGCAGTTCTTC.

This chain links TRBV24-1 with TRBJ1-5; D is uncertain. The CDR3 length is 12 residues. The germline V and J ends were trimmed by 3 bases and 7 bases, with 6 bases remaining between them. CDR1 is KGHDR, CDR2 SFDVKD, per germline. CDR3 in amino acids: CATSDQEQPQHF. The CDR3 bases are TGTGCCACCAGTGATCAGGAGCAGCCCCAGCATTTT.

CDR3 residues: CASSPTGTGNTIYF. CDR3 DNA: TGTGCCAGCTCTCCGACAGGTACTGGAAACACCATATATTTT. The chain joins TRBV27 to TRBJ1-3, with D perhaps TRBD1 (6 bases). Germline lookup yields CDR1 MNHEY and CDR2 SMNVEV (reference sequence). The CDR3 consists of 14 residues. Trimming stripped 8 bases from V and 2 bases from J, with 13 bases between.

The chain employs TRBV6-5 and TRBJ1-1, with 8 positions matching TRBD1. The V gene's germline CDR1 is MNHEY and CDR2 SVGAGI. J gave up 2 bases and V 2 bases, and 7 bases lay outside the gene matches. CDR3 size: 16 residues. In nucleotides, the CDR3 is TGTGCCAGCAGTTACGGAGGGACAGGACCTAACACTGAAGCTTTCTTT. This codes for CASSYGGTGPNTEAFF.

With respect to this clone: In the same sample, other DNA sequences code for this CDR3. This sequence joins TRBV19 and TRBJ2-3, with D perhaps given as TRBD1 or TRBD2 (5 bases each). This CDR3 comprises 12 residues. The germline V gene has CDR1 LNHDA and CDR2 SQIVND (reference sequence). V dropped 6 bases and J dropped 3 bases, with 7 bases sitting between them. Here the CDR3 DNA reads TGTGCCAGTAGCGGGGCTACAGATACGCAGTATTTT. Protein product: CASSGATDTQYF.

The chain links TRBV6-5 to TRBJ2-7, with D perhaps given as TRBD1 or TRBD2 (5 bases each). CDR1 is MNHEY and CDR2 is SVGAGI in the germline V gene. The CDR3 totals 14 residues. Trimming left V 7 bases short and J 0 bases short, with 13 bases between. CDR3 bases: TGTGCCAGCACCCGGGACGGAACCTCCTACGAGCAGTACTTC. This translates into CASTRDGTSYEQYF.

The genes are TRBV10-2 and TRBJ1-1; TRBD1 aligns across 10 bases. The CDR3 runs 15 residues. The V and J ends lost 8 bases and 5 bases, in that order; junction bases with no gene match: 11. CDR1 WSHSY and CDR2 SAAADI come from the germline V gene. The CDR3 loop reads CASVPGQGYPTEAFF. The CDR3 region has the DNA TGCGCCAGCGTACCGGGACAGGGGTACCCAACTGAAGCTTTCTTT.

The chain's CDR3 is CASSRQNGVGYTF. CDR3 bases: TGTGCCAGCAGCCGCCAGAACGGGGTAGGCTACACCTTC. The chain carries TRBV7-2 and TRBJ1-2; no definite D call. The V and J ends lost 5 bases and 8 bases respectively, with 15 bases between them. The CDR3 spans 13 residues. Germline V gene data show CDR1 as SGHTA and CDR2 as FQGNSA.

The chain combines TRBV19 with TRBJ1-1; tentatively, D is TRBD1 (5 bases). V gave up 2 bases and J gave up 4 bases, with 14 bases separating them. The CDR3 runs 15 residues. CDR1 and CDR2 (germline): LNHDA, SQIVND (reference sequence). In nucleotides, the CDR3 is TGTGCCAGTAGTATATCGGGGGTTTGGGCCACTGAAGCTTTCTTT. Protein: CASSISGVWATEAFF. Together with reference TRBV19 and TRBJ1-1, the CDR3 gives the full variable domain: DGGITQSPKYLFRKEGQNVTLSCEQNLNHDAMYWYRQDPGQGLRLIYYSQIVNDFQKGDIAEGYSVSREKKESFPLTVTSAQKNPTAFYLCASSISGVWATEAFFGQGTRLTVV.

This clone was observed a handful of times. J is TRBJ2-3 and V is TRBV9; 10 bases match TRBD1. From germline, CDR1 is SGDLS and CDR2 YYNGEE. V shed 4 bases, J shed 1 base, and the junction held 3 bases outside the gene matches. The CDR3 is 15 residues long. DNA for the CDR3: TGTGCCAGCAGCTCAGGACAGGGGGGCACAGATACGCAGTATTTT. It yields the protein CASSSGQGGTDTQYF.

This chain links TRBV6-6 with TRBJ1-1; TRBD1 is a possible D gene (6 bases). Germline CDR1 is MNHNY and CDR2 is SVGAGI (reference sequence). V was trimmed by 4 bases and J by 3 bases, leaving 15 bases between them. The CDR3 contains 15 residues. This CDR3 reads CASSSTGGGHTEAFF. The DNA for the CDR3 is TGTGCCAGCAGTTCTACTGGGGGGGGCCACACTGAAGCTTTCTTT.

CDR3: CASSLAVSRNIQYF. The CDR3 DNA sequence: TGTGCCAGCAGCTTGGCCGTGTCAAGGAACATTCAGTACTTC. The chain employs TRBV5-6 and TRBJ2-4; D is unresolved. The CDR3 length is 14 residues. V was pared by 0 bases and J by 7 bases, with 11 bases between. Germline CDR1 is SGHDT and CDR2 is YYEEEE. Based on the CDR3 plus reference TRBV5-6 and TRBJ2-4, the full variable domain is DAGVTQSPTHLIKTRGQQVTLRCSPKSGHDTVSWYQQALGQGPQFIFQYYEEEERQRGNFPDRFSGHQFPNYSSELNVNALLLGDSALYLCASSLAVSRNIQYFGAGTRLSVL.

The chain couples TRBV18 to TRBJ1-2; the match to TRBD1 covers 8 bases. The CDR3 covers 14 residues. With V trimmed by 4 bases and J by 2 bases, 3 bases remained unmatched. Germline V gives CDR1 KGHSH, CDR2 LQKENI. The CDR3 DNA reads as TGTGCCAGCTCACTTTGGACAGGGAACTATGGCTACACCTTC. Residues: CASSLWTGNYGYTF.

The chain links TRBV19 to TRBJ2-1; D is unclear. The CDR3 is 11 amino acids. In germline, CDR1 is LNHDA, CDR2 SQIVND (reference sequence). V shed 5 bases and J shed 7 bases, with 6 bases lying between them. CDR3 DNA: TGTGCCAGTAGTGCATGGAATGAGCAGTTCTTC. Protein product: CASSAWNEQFF.

This chain connects TRBV10-3 to TRBJ2-7; D possibly corresponds to TRBD1 (6 bases). V was pared by 11 bases and J by 2 bases, with 19 bases between. The CDR3 is 14 residues long. Per germline, CDR1 ENHRY and CDR2 SYGVKD. Here the CDR3 reads CAEQTGQKAYEQYF. CDR3 bases: TGTGCCGAACAAACCGGACAGAAAGCCTACGAGCAGTACTTC.

This chain links TRBV6-5 with TRBJ1-1, with TRBD1 as a possible D gene (6 bases). Germline CDR1 is MNHEY and CDR2 is SVGAGI. The CDR3 sequence is 15 residues long. V was clipped by 7 bases and J by 0 bases, with 15 bases between them. CDR3: CASTRTQGLNTEAFF. CDR3 nucleotide sequence: TGTGCCAGCACTCGTACACAGGGATTGAACACTGAAGCTTTCTTT.

This sequence joins TRBV27 and TRBJ1-1; TRBD1 matches 7 bases. The CDR3 sequence is 14 residues long. Trimming removed 4 bases from V and 4 bases from J; junction bases left unmatched: 6. Germline values: CDR1 MNHEY, CDR2 SMNVEV (reference sequence). The CDR3 here is CASSSGQLSTEAFF. In nucleotides, the CDR3 is TGTGCCAGCAGTTCGGGACAGTTGAGCACTGAAGCTTTCTTT.

This chain uses TRBV4-1 with TRBJ2-1; no clear D gene. V was pared by 1 base and J by 6 bases, with 16 bases between. Per germline, CDR1 MGHRA and CDR2 YSYEKL. CDR3 size: 16 residues. Here the CDR3 reads CASSQGVRPAGNEQFF. Written as DNA, the CDR3 is TGCGCCAGCAGCCAAGGGGTGCGGCCGGCTGGCAATGAGCAGTTCTTC.

V is TRBV19 and J is TRBJ2-3, with 7 nucleotides matching TRBD2. CDR1 is LNHDA, CDR2 SQIVND, per germline (reference sequence). Trimming at V came to 10 bases and at J to 1 base, leaving 11 bases not matched to a gene. The CDR3 length is 15 residues. CDR3 coding DNA: TGTGCCACCAAACTTGGGGGAGGGGGCACAGATACGCAGTATTTT. It translates to CATKLGGGGTDTQYF.

V and J are TRBV9 and TRBJ1-6; unclear D gene. The V end was cut by 0 bases, the J end by 13 bases, with 8 bases between. Germline values: CDR1 SGDLS, CDR2 YYNGEE. This CDR3 contains 12 residues. The CDR3 DNA reads TGTGCCAGCAGCGTAGGAGGGTCCCCCCTCCACTTT. Amino acid sequence: CASSVGGSPLHF. Looking up the rest from reference TRBV9 and TRBJ1-6 gives the full variable domain: DSGVTQTPKHLITATGQRVTLRCSPRSGDLSVYWYQQSLDQGLQFLIQYYNGEERAKGNILERFSAQQFPDLHSELNLSSLELGDSALYFCASSVGGSPLHFGNGTRLTVT.

The V and J genes are TRBV5-8 and TRBJ1-5, with D perhaps matching TRBD1 (6 bases). The V gene's germline CDR1 is SGHTS and CDR2 YDEGEE. The CDR3 runs to 15 residues. V dropped 0 bases and J dropped 7 bases, with 14 bases sitting between them. The chain's CDR3 is CASSLAGTRGQPQHF. The CDR3 DNA is TGTGCCAGCAGCTTGGCTGGGACAAGGGGGCAGCCCCAGCATTTT.